The entry that follows covers one T cell receptor beta chain sequence. Its antigen is as yet unknown. Read data end 3 residues before the CDR3 end; the end is taken from the germline J gene. The data originate from a study of T cells in women clearing cervical HPV infection. Study conclusions and caveats: TRBV6-7 relative abundance averaged 0.11% in cases and 0.15% to 0.2% in controls.

The data were produced by immunoSEQ multiplex PCR, yet TCRdb's version contains in-frame clones alone and is incomplete. In all, the sample yields about 20,000 clones. The junction had 7 bases not matched to a gene; V was cut back by 5 bases and J by 2 bases. This CDR3 is built from 16 residues. The source is a woman between 18 and 69 years old with a cervical HPV16 infection that either progressed to CIN3+ or cleared (not recorded which). The rearrangement uses TRBV12-3 or TRBV12-4 and TRBJ2-5; 11 nucleotides match TRBD2. Sequencing used blood buffy coat. CDR3 loop: CASSALAGGRQETQYF. Partial CDR3 DNA: TGTGCCAGCAGTGCCCTAGCGGGGGGAAGACAAGAGACC.